Below are 24 T cell receptor beta chains sequenced from a single sample in a study of Graves' ophthalmopathy and Graves' hyperthyroidism. Amplification of TCR beta CDR3 regions used RNA transcripts. HTBI primers served in a first-round RT-PCR, which a second-round multiplex PCR followed. TCRdb processed the multiplex PCR reads anew with MiXCR; each CDR3 protein has one entry. The data show 260,000 or so distinct CDR3 sequences, about 47% seen once. Sequencing used peripheral blood. The receptors here all came from an adult man with Graves' ophthalmopathy.

The chain couples TRBV10-3 to TRBJ2-7, with D perhaps matching TRBD2 (5 bases). The V end was cut by 7 bases, the J end by 9 bases, with 13 bases between. This CDR3 spans 11 amino acids. Germline-derived CDR1 and CDR2 are ENHRY and SYGVKD. The CDR3 DNA sequence: TGTGCCATCAAGACGGAGGCGGTGCAGTACTTC. This gives the protein CAIKTEAVQYF.

This clonotype was observed a handful of times. The chain uses TRBV20-1 and TRBJ1-2; D remains ambiguous. The V end lost 1 base, the J end lost 4 bases, and 13 bases lay between the germline ends. The V gene's germline CDR1 is DFQATT and CDR2 SNEGSKA (reference sequence). This CDR3 is 14 amino acids long. CDR3 amino acids: CSARVLPIFYGYTF. Here the CDR3 DNA reads TGCAGTGCTAGAGTGCTTCCGATCTTCTATGGCTACACCTTC.

This clonotype turned up a few times. This chain joins TRBV12-3 or TRBV12-4 and TRBJ1-6; 7 nucleotides align to TRBD1. The CDR3 extends over 12 amino acids. Trimming removed 6 bases from V and 10 bases from J; junction bases left unmatched: 3. The CDR3, as DNA: TGTGCCAGCAGCTACAGGGGCTCACCCCTCCACTTT. Its protein product is CASSYRGSPLHF.

The table lists this clonotype with many counts. The genes are TRBV6-5 and TRBJ1-3; the D gene is possibly TRBD1 (5 bases). The CDR3 has 14 residues. The V and J ends lost 4 bases and 1 base respectively, with 8 bases between them. Germline loops: CDR1 MNHEY, CDR2 SVGAGI. The CDR3 loop is CASSSGQSGNTIYF. As DNA, the CDR3 is TGTGCCAGCAGTTCAGGACAATCTGGAAACACCATATATTTT.

The chain carries TRBV2 and TRBJ2-7; 8 nucleotides agree with TRBD2. CDR1 is SNHLY and CDR2 is FYNNEI in the germline V gene. CDR3 length: 12 amino acids. After removal of 6 bases from V and 7 bases from J, the junction contained 5 bases not matched to a gene. CDR3 nucleotides: TGTGCCAGCAGGCGGACTAGCATTGAGCAGTACTTC. Protein sequence: CASRRTSIEQYF.

This chain connects TRBV11-2 to TRBJ1-2; D not certain. The V end was cut by 4 bases, the J end by 5 bases, with 14 bases between. Germline values: CDR1 SGHAT, CDR2 FQNNGV. The length of the CDR3 is 14 residues. The DNA of the CDR3 is TGTGCCAGCAGCTCAGCCCGTGTCGCGTATGGCTACACCTTC. Translated, it gives CASSSARVAYGYTF.

The chain carries TRBV7-3 and TRBJ1-2, with a weak D call TRBD1 (5 bases). V gave up 6 bases and J gave up 3 bases, with 29 bases separating them. The CDR3 sequence is 19 residues long. Looked up from germline, CDR1 is SGHTA and CDR2 is FQGTGA. CDR3 DNA: TGTGCCAGCAGTTCAACCCCGGGACTAGCGGACACCGGGGACTATGGCTACACCTTC. Translating gives CASSSTPGLADTGDYGYTF.

The chain combines TRBV7-2 with TRBJ1-1; 7 bases are a match to TRBD1. The CDR3 is 15 amino acids. CDR1 SGHTA and CDR2 FQGNSA come from the germline V gene. V was pared by 5 bases and J by 1 base, with 7 bases of the junction left unmatched. The CDR3 spells CASSQDWTGNTEAFF. The CDR3 bases are TGTGCCAGCAGCCAAGACTGGACAGGGAACACTGAAGCTTTCTTT.

This clonotype turned up a few times. J is TRBJ1-1 and V is TRBV6-5; D remains unclear. This CDR3 is built from 12 residues. Looked up from germline, CDR1 is MNHEY and CDR2 is SVGAGI. With 9 bases removed from V and 4 bases from J, the gap between germline ends came to 12 bases. This chain's CDR3 is CASRASGTEAFF. The CDR3 DNA reads TGTGCCAGTCGGGCCTCCGGCACTGAAGCTTTCTTT.

The chain couples TRBV29-1 to TRBJ2-7; 8 nucleotides agree with TRBD1. This CDR3 has 14 residues. Germline assignment: CDR1 SQVTM and CDR2 ANQGSEA. The V segment lost 0 bases and the J segment 7 bases; nucleotides outside the gene matches: 8. The CDR3 bases are TGCAGCGTTGAAGATCGTAACAGGGGGGTGGAGCAGTACTTC. Translated: CSVEDRNRGVEQYF.

Concerning this clonotype itself: An end of the junction differs from the germline gene, which may be a read error. The CDR3 nucleotides are TGCAGTGCTACTCCCCCCAGGGGCCAAGAGACCCAATACTTC. Amino acids: CSATPPRGQETQYF. J is TRBJ2-5 and V is TRBV20-1, with D tentatively TRBD1 (6 bases). This CDR3 spans 14 amino acids. Germline V gene lookup returns CDR1 DFQATT and CDR2 SNEGSKA (reference sequence).

The genes are TRBV9 and TRBJ1-6, with D perhaps matching TRBD1 (5 bases). Trimming took 4 bases from V and 2 from J, leaving 13 bases between them. The length of the CDR3 is 16 residues. Germline CDR1 SGDLS, CDR2 YYNGEE. The CDR3 reads CASSFGRGAYNSPLHF. CDR3 in DNA: TGTGCCAGCAGCTTTGGACGGGGGGCCTATAATTCACCCCTCCACTTT.

This clonotype appeared a few times. The CDR3 DNA follows: TGTGCCAGCAGCCTGGACCGCCCAAAGGCAGATACGCAGTATTTT. Protein product: CASSLDRPKADTQYF. This chain connects TRBV7-2 to TRBJ2-3; D unresolved. Per the germline V gene, CDR1 is SGHTA and CDR2 is FQGNSA. Trimming cost V 5 bases and J 4 bases, with 16 bases left between them. This CDR3 region has 15 residues.

This clonotype has more than one count but fewer than ten. The rearrangement joins TRBV20-1 to TRBJ2-3; D is unclear. The CDR3 is 14 amino acids. Trimming shortened V by 1 base and J by 4 bases, and 12 bases separated the two germline ends. CDR1 is DFQATT and CDR2 is SNEGSKA in the germline V gene (reference sequence). The CDR3 sequence is CSARAMIASDTQYF. CDR3 nucleotides: TGCAGTGCTAGAGCTATGATAGCATCAGATACGCAGTATTTT.

The rearrangement links TRBV7-9 to TRBJ2-7, with a weak D call TRBD2 (7 bases). The CDR3 contains 15 residues. CDR1 is SEHNR, CDR2 FQNEAQ, per germline (reference sequence). Trimming removed 1 base from V and 2 bases from J, with 12 bases in between. In DNA form, the CDR3 reads TGTGCCAGCAGCTTAGAGGGGGGGGCCACCTACGAGCAGTACTTC. Its translation: CASSLEGGATYEQYF.

The J gene is TRBJ1-2, the V gene TRBV7-9, with D unclear. The CDR3 is 15 amino acids. Trimming pared 7 bases from V and 8 bases from J, leaving 23 bases between. Germline V CDR1 and CDR2: SEHNR, FQNEAQ (reference sequence). The CDR3 coding sequence is TGTGCCAGCACCCGAGTGGTCGGGAAGTGGGCCGGCTACACCTTC. This sequence encodes CASTRVVGKWAGYTF.

On this clonotype: Germline is not matched at one junction end, which may reflect a read error. The V call is TRBV10-3, the J call TRBJ2-5; 10 bases are shared with TRBD1. Germline CDR1 reads ENHRY; CDR2 reads SYGVKD. The length of the CDR3 is 16 residues. CDR3 bases: TGTGCCAGCAGTTTTGGTCCGGGACAGGGGCAAGAGACCCAGTACTTC. This encodes CASSFGPGQGQETQYF.

The chain joins TRBV6-5 to TRBJ1-1; D is perhaps TRBD1 (5 bases). This CDR3 is built from 14 residues. Germline V CDR1 and CDR2: MNHEY, SVGAGI. V dropped 4 bases and J dropped 1 base, with 10 bases sitting between them. The CDR3 sequence is CASSFQTANTEAFF. As DNA, the CDR3 is TGTGCCAGCAGTTTCCAGACAGCGAACACTGAAGCTTTCTTT.

The rearrangement joins TRBV9 to TRBJ2-3, with 11 nucleotides matching TRBD2. Losses at the gene ends were 3 bases for V and 2 bases for J; bases not matched to a gene: 8. Germline lookup yields CDR1 SGDLS and CDR2 YYNGEE. The CDR3 totals 17 residues. For the CDR3, the DNA is TGTGCCAGCAGCGGAGTAGCGGGGGGGACCTTCACAGATACGCAGTATTTT. Translating gives CASSGVAGGTFTDTQYF.

Turning to this clonotype: A read error may be the cause here, since a much bigger clone is one base away. The chain has TRBV29-1 and TRBJ2-7, with D perhaps being TRBD1 or TRBD2 (5 bases each). This CDR3 is 13 amino acids long. Between the trimmed V and J ends, which lost 7 bases and 8 bases, there was a span of 21 bases. Germline V gene lookup returns CDR1 SQVTM and CDR2 ANQGSEA. The CDR3 is CSATGTAPHKQYF. The CDR3 DNA sequence: TGCAGCGCTACCGGGACCGCCCCCCACAAGCAGTACTTC.

This clonotype was seen a few times. This chain joins TRBV4-1 and TRBJ1-2, with D unresolved. Germline assignment: CDR1 MGHRA and CDR2 YSYEKL. V was trimmed by 3 bases and J by 2 bases, leaving 4 bases between them. CDR3 length: 12 amino acids. This CDR3 is CASSQANYGYTF. CDR3 nucleotides: TGCGCCAGCAGCCAGGCAAACTATGGCTACACCTTC.

This chain connects TRBV7-6 to TRBJ2-7, with 7 bases lining up with TRBD2. The germline CDR1 and CDR2 sequences are SGHVS and FNYEAQ. V shed 3 bases and J 4 bases; nucleotides not matched to a gene: 9. This CDR3 contains 15 residues. CDR3 sequence (DNA): TGTGCCAGCAGCTTCCATGCGGGAGAAAGGTACGAGCAGTACTTC. The encoded protein is CASSFHAGERYEQYF.

In its sample, this clonotype was seen many times. The chain combines TRBV10-3 with TRBJ1-3, with 9 positions matching TRBD1. J was trimmed by 4 bases and V by 6 bases; bases with no gene match: 7. Germline V gene lookup returns CDR1 ENHRY and CDR2 SYGVKD. The length of the CDR3 is 15 residues. The chain's CDR3 is CAIRPTGGDGNTIYF. The DNA of the CDR3 is TGTGCCATCAGGCCAACAGGGGGCGACGGAAACACCATATATTTT.

The chain links TRBV11-3 to TRBJ1-2; TRBD1 might be the D (5 bases). Deletions cut 3 bases from V and 5 bases from J, with 13 bases between. The CDR3 sequence is 14 residues long. Germline-derived CDR1 and CDR2 are SGHNT and YENEEA. In nucleotides, the CDR3 is TGTGCCAGCAGCTTGGCCCCGGGGGAGTATGGCTACACCTTC. As protein: CASSLAPGEYGYTF.